This TCR beta chain came from a study of Ad26.COV2.S vaccination and SARS-CoV-2 variants. There are 16 residues in the CDR3. Germline CDR1 is MNHEY and CDR2 is SVGAGI. The V and J ends lost 1 base and 0 bases, in that order; junction bases with no gene match: 0. Data came from immunoSEQ multiplex PCR; TCRdb stores just in-frame clones and leaves some out. The sample yields about 410,000 clones, roughly 90% seen once. Treatment here: some 19 received Ad26.COV2.S at low or high dose, single or two shots; several received placebo; per-sample allocation not given. Sampling was done on day 63 after the first vaccine or placebo injection.

This chain uses TRBV6-5 with TRBJ2-1, with TRBD2 matching over 10 bases. Sample: peripheral blood, taken in a trial of Ad26.COV2.S vaccine versus placebo. The receptor was isolated from a person between 18 and 59 years old who received the Ad26.COV2.S COVID-19 vaccine or a placebo. The CDR3 spells CASSYLAGGSYNEQFF. Here the CDR3 DNA reads TGTGCCAGCAGTTACTTAGCGGGGGGCTCCTACAATGAGCAGTTCTTC.